This entry lists 24 T cell receptor beta chains sequenced from one sample in a study of blood T cell repertoires in COVID-19. Clones were sequenced by immunoSEQ multiplex PCR, and TCRdb holds only the in-frame ones, with some missing. The sample lists 280,000 or so clones, around 89% occurring once. Sequencing input: peripheral blood. Source of these receptors: a woman aged 60 to 75 with acute or convalescent COVID-19.

This clone was seen more than once but under ten times. Other nucleotide sequences from this sample produce the same CDR3. The genes are TRBV7-3 and TRBJ2-3; 9 nucleotides align to TRBD2. The trim removed 5 bases at V and 2 bases at J, leaving 5 bases unmatched. CDR1 and CDR2 (germline): SGHTA, FQGTGA. This CDR3 contains 15 residues. CDR3 DNA sequence: TGTGCCAGCAGCCGAGCGGGGGGCCTCACAGATACGCAGTATTTT. Protein product: CASSRAGGLTDTQYF.

J is TRBJ1-1 and V is TRBV6-5, with 8 bases lining up with TRBD1. This CDR3 comprises 13 residues. Germline V gene lookup returns CDR1 MNHEY and CDR2 SVGAGI. The junction had 8 bases not matched to a gene; V was cut back by 2 bases and J by 12 bases. As DNA, the CDR3 is TGTGCCAGCAGTTACACAAGTAGGACAGGGACTTTCTTT. The encoded protein is CASSYTSRTGTFF.

The chain uses TRBV28 and TRBJ2-7, with 9 positions matching TRBD1. The V gene end was trimmed by 10 bases and the J gene end by 0 bases; junction bases not matched to a gene: 4. The CDR3 totals 13 residues. Germline V lookup: CDR1 MDHEN, CDR2 SYDVKM. In nucleotides, the CDR3 is TGTGCCACCGGGACAGGGCTCTCCTACGAGCAGTACTTC. It is translated as CATGTGLSYEQYF.

The rearrangement joins TRBV9 to TRBJ2-7, with D uncertain. This CDR3 is built from 18 residues. Trimming left V 4 bases short and J 0 bases short, with 23 bases between. Per germline, CDR1 SGDLS and CDR2 YYNGEE. The CDR3 spells CASSSKPNRDRSSYEQYF. Here the CDR3 DNA reads TGTGCCAGCAGCTCAAAACCTAACCGAGACCGGAGCTCCTACGAGCAGTACTTC.

V and J are TRBV4-3 and TRBJ2-1, with 9 bases aligning to TRBD1. Trimming cost V 4 bases and J 5 bases; bases outside gene matches: 12. The CDR3 is 17 residues long. The germline gives CDR1 LGHNA, CDR2 YSLEER. The CDR3 region has the DNA TGCGCCAGCAGCCCGACTCCGGGACAGGGTCTGGACAATGAGCAGTTCTTC. Protein sequence: CASSPTPGQGLDNEQFF.

V is TRBV12-3 or TRBV12-4 and J is TRBJ2-1, with TRBD2 matching over 11 bases. The V segment lost 7 bases and the J segment 12 bases; nucleotides outside the gene matches: 8. The CDR3 is made up of 13 amino acids. The CDR3 loop reads CASTRNSGGGQFF. In DNA form, the CDR3 reads TGTGCCAGCACCCGGAATAGCGGGGGGGGGCAGTTCTTC.

This clone was seen once. The rearrangement links TRBV7-8 to TRBJ1-1; D perhaps matches TRBD1 (5 bases). CDR1 is SGHVS, CDR2 FQNEAQ, per germline. This CDR3 spans 15 amino acids. Trimming left V 5 bases short and J 3 bases short, with 16 bases between. The CDR3 sequence is CASSPGLRGDTEAFF. CDR3 DNA sequence: TGTGCCAGCAGCCCCGGCCTCCGGGGGGACACTGAAGCTTTCTTT. The full variable domain, its missing parts supplied by reference TRBV7-8 and TRBJ1-1, is GAGVSQSPRYKVAKRGQDVALRCDPISGHVSLFWYQQALGQGPEFLTYFQNEAQLDKSGLPSDRFFAERPEGSVSTLKIQRTQQEDSAVYLCASSPGLRGDTEAFFGQGTRLTVV.

This chain joins TRBV24-1 and TRBJ2-5; TRBD2 aligns across 16 bases. Germline V gene sequence: CDR1 KGHDR, CDR2 SFDVKD. This CDR3 is built from 19 residues. Trimming cost V 4 bases and J 2 bases; bases outside gene matches: 9. The CDR3 sequence is CATSEAGTSGRAVQETQYF. CDR3 sequence (DNA): TGTGCCACCAGTGAAGCTGGGACTAGCGGGAGGGCCGTGCAAGAGACCCAGTACTTC.

This clone has a handful of counts. The rearrangement uses TRBV2 and TRBJ1-4; the D gene is possibly TRBD1 (6 bases). Trimming pared 10 bases from V and 3 bases from J, leaving 15 bases between. CDR3 length: 14 amino acids. Germline V lookup: CDR1 SNHLY, CDR2 FYNNEI. The chain's CDR3 is CATSTRQANEKLFF. CDR3 DNA: TGTGCCACCTCAACTCGACAGGCTAATGAAAAACTGTTTTTT.

This chain connects TRBV7-6 to TRBJ1-6, with TRBD1 as a possible D gene (5 bases). Germline V gene sequence: CDR1 SGHVS, CDR2 FNYEAQ. The V end was cut by 1 base, the J end by 11 bases, with 15 bases between. This CDR3 has 15 amino acids. The CDR3 nucleotides read TGTGCCAGCAGCTTAGGCCCCCAGGGCGGAACACCCCTCCACTTT. Its protein is CASSLGPQGGTPLHF.

The chain's CDR3 is CASSLDRGPSTEAFF. The CDR3 bases are TGCGCCAGCAGCTTGGACAGGGGGCCCAGCACTGAAGCTTTCTTT. V usage is TRBV5-1 and J usage is TRBJ1-1; TRBD1 agrees at 9 bases. Trimming took 0 bases from V and 4 from J; bases not matched to a gene: 4. Germline V CDR1 and CDR2: SGHRS, YFSETQ. The CDR3 contains 15 residues.

The chain links TRBV18 to TRBJ1-2; 8 bases align to TRBD1. CDR3 size: 14 residues. Trimming at V came to 2 bases and at J to 6 bases, leaving 5 bases not matched to a gene. Germline assignment: CDR1 KGHSH and CDR2 LQKENI. In DNA form, the CDR3 reads TGTGCCAGCTCACCAGGACAGGGCGAAAATGGCTACACCTTC. Amino acids: CASSPGQGENGYTF. The complete variable domain, with remaining parts taken from reference TRBV18 and TRBJ1-2, reads NAGVMQNPRHLVRRRGQEARLRCSPMKGHSHVYWYRQLPEEGLKFMVYLQKENIIDESGMPKERFSAEFPKEGPSILRIQQVVRGDSAAYFCASSPGQGENGYTFGSGTRLTVV.

The gene calls are TRBV28 and TRBJ1-1, with 9 bases fitting TRBD1. The CDR3 covers 16 residues. J lost 4 bases, V lost 4 bases, and 10 bases had no gene match. In germline, CDR1 is MDHEN, CDR2 SYDVKM. The CDR3 DNA reads as TGTGCCAGCAGTTCCGGGACAGGGTTATGGCTCACTGAAGCTTTCTTT. Translating it yields CASSSGTGLWLTEAFF.

The chain joins TRBV7-8 to TRBJ1-5, with TRBD1 matching over 8 bases. The CDR3 loop spans 16 amino acids. Trimming removed 5 bases from V and 4 bases from J; junction bases left unmatched: 10. Germline loops: CDR1 SGHVS, CDR2 FQNEAQ. The CDR3 DNA reads as TGTGCCAGCAGCGTGAGAAGGGGACAGGTAAATCAGCCCCAGCATTTT. This codes for CASSVRRGQVNQPQHF.

This chain links TRBV18 with TRBJ1-6; 7 bases agree with TRBD1. V gave up 2 bases and J gave up 7 bases; unmatched junction bases: 2. Germline CDR1 reads KGHSH; CDR2 reads LQKENI. The CDR3 covers 14 residues. CDR3 sequence reads: CASSPGTENSPLHF. The CDR3 DNA is TGTGCCAGCTCACCAGGGACAGAGAATTCACCCCTCCACTTT. The whole variable domain, filled in from reference TRBV18 and TRBJ1-6, reads NAGVMQNPRHLVRRRGQEARLRCSPMKGHSHVYWYRQLPEEGLKFMVYLQKENIIDESGMPKERFSAEFPKEGPSILRIQQVVRGDSAAYFCASSPGTENSPLHFGNGTRLTVT.

The chain joins TRBV5-4 to TRBJ1-6, with D maybe TRBD1 (6 bases). The V gene's germline CDR1 is SGHNT and CDR2 YYREEE (reference sequence). This CDR3 has 15 residues. V gave up 5 bases and J gave up 5 bases, with 14 bases separating them. The CDR3 sequence: CASSQGGTNNSPLHF. CDR3 DNA sequence: TGTGCCAGCAGTCAAGGGGGTACCAATAATTCACCCCTCCACTTT.

This clone has only one observation. The gene calls are TRBV4-1 and TRBJ1-2, with 7 bases aligning to TRBD1. Germline assignment: CDR1 MGHRA and CDR2 YSYEKL. The ends lost 1 base at V and 1 base at J; junction bases unmatched: 9. There are 17 residues in the CDR3. Here the CDR3 reads CASSQGQGNLINYGYTF. CDR3 coding DNA: TGCGCCAGCAGCCAAGGACAGGGAAACCTAATTAACTATGGCTACACCTTC.

The gene calls are TRBV6-5 and TRBJ1-6, with 7 bases matching TRBD1. Trimming at V came to 6 bases and at J to 9 bases, leaving 11 bases not matched to a gene. Germline-derived CDR1 and CDR2 are MNHEY and SVGAGI. The CDR3 is 15 residues long. This CDR3 reads CASSDPGQSSSPLHF. The DNA of the CDR3 is TGTGCCAGCAGCGACCCGGGACAGTCGAGTTCACCCCTCCACTTT.

The chain has TRBV6-2 or TRBV6-3 and TRBJ2-3, with 15 bases fitting TRBD2. CDR3 length: 17 amino acids. Germline V lookup: CDR1 MNHEY, CDR2 SVGEGT. Unmatched junction bases numbered 10, after V lost 5 bases and J lost 7 bases. For the CDR3, the DNA is TGTGCCAGCAGTCAACCCCTCGGGACTAGCGGGGGGAATACGCAGTATTTT. Translation gives CASSQPLGTSGGNTQYF.

The rearrangement links TRBV15 to TRBJ2-3; weak D call: TRBD2 (6 bases). This CDR3 is built from 12 residues. V gave up 0 bases and J gave up 8 bases, with 6 bases separating them. The germline V gene has CDR1 LNHNV and CDR2 YYDKDF (reference sequence). CDR3 sequence reads: CATSREGGTQYF. CDR3 in DNA: TGTGCCACCAGCAGAGAGGGAGGTACGCAGTATTTT.

The chain has TRBV10-1 and TRBJ1-2; possible D gene TRBD1, 6 bases. Looked up from germline, CDR1 is WNHNN and CDR2 is SYGVQD (reference sequence). The length of the CDR3 is 20 residues. V shed 0 bases and J shed 4 bases, with 27 bases lying between them. The CDR3, as DNA: TGCGCCAGCAGTGAGTCGATAAGTCTGACAGGTCGCCGTGTCCCCTATGGCTACACCTTC. It codes for CASSESISLTGRRVPYGYTF.

V gene TRBV11-2 combines with J gene TRBJ1-5; the match to TRBD1 covers 8 bases. The CDR3 consists of 14 residues. Germline CDR1 and CDR2: SGHAT and FQNNGV. The J segment lost 4 bases and the V segment lost 3 bases, leaving 2 bases of the junction unmatched. DNA of the CDR3: TGTGCCAGCAGCTTTACAGGGGGGAATCAGCCCCAGCATTTT. It translates to CASSFTGGNQPQHF.

This rearrangement joins TRBV2 to TRBJ2-7; no firm D call. CDR1 is SNHLY, CDR2 FYNNEI, per germline. The V end was cut by 2 bases, the J end by 0 bases, with 11 bases between. CDR3 length equals 15 residues. The CDR3 region has the DNA TGTGCCAGCAGTGAATCCGCGGTTAGCTCCTACGAGCAGTACTTC. This encodes CASSESAVSSYEQYF. Filled out from reference TRBV2 and TRBJ2-7, the complete variable domain reads EPEVTQTPSHQVTQMGQEVILRCVPISNHLYFYWYRQILGQKVEFLVSFYNNEISEKSEIFDDQFSVERPDGSNFTLKIRSTKLEDSAMYFCASSESAVSSYEQYFGPGTRLTVT.

This sequence joins TRBV9 and TRBJ1-3; 7 bases match TRBD1. Germline loops: CDR1 SGDLS, CDR2 YYNGEE. Trimming removed 4 bases from V and 4 bases from J; junction bases left unmatched: 5. This CDR3 has 14 amino acids. DNA for the CDR3: TGTGCCAGCAGCCCCCGACAGGGAGGAAACACCATATATTTT. Its protein product is CASSPRQGGNTIYF. Using reference TRBV9 and TRBJ1-3 for the parts outside the CDR3, the full variable domain is DSGVTQTPKHLITATGQRVTLRCSPRSGDLSVYWYQQSLDQGLQFLIQYYNGEERAKGNILERFSAQQFPDLHSELNLSSLELGDSALYFCASSPRQGGNTIYFGEGSWLTVV.